This is a list of T cell receptor beta chains from one sample in a study of CD8+CD57+ T cells in acquired aplastic anemia. Via MiXCR, TCRdb re-called the reads, giving one row per CDR3 protein. The table shows about 160,000 distinct CDR3 sequences, with about 45% occurring only once. Sequencing used sorted CD4+, CD8+, or CD8+CD57+ T cells (not recorded which) from PBMCs. Receptors were obtained from a human donor with aplastic anemia. Both conserved end residues are trimmed from each CDR3.

J gene: TRBJ2-1; CDR3 length: 16; V gene: TRBV10-1; CDR3 protein: ASSEVRGKPVIYNEQF
J gene: TRBJ2-1; CDR3 length: 14; V gene: TRBV4-1; CDR3 protein: ASSRQTSGTGNEQF
J gene: TRBJ2-7; CDR3 length: 9; V gene: TRBV7-2; CDR3 protein: ASSRTDEQY
J gene: TRBJ2-1; CDR3 length: 13; V gene: TRBV4-2; CDR3 protein: ASSQRQVQYNEQF
J gene: TRBJ2-1; CDR3 length: 13; V gene: TRBV7-6; CDR3 protein: ASSPLTDSSYEQF
J gene: TRBJ1-1; CDR3 length: 15; V gene: TRBV4-3; CDR3 protein: ASSHGLTGVMNTEAF
J gene: TRBJ2-7; CDR3 length: 14; V gene: TRBV7-2; CDR3 protein: ASSLDGSGISYEQY
J gene: TRBJ2-5; CDR3 length: 13; V gene: TRBV7-3; CDR3 protein: ASSTGTSGSQTQY
J gene: TRBJ2-5; CDR3 length: 10; V gene: TRBV7-8; CDR3 protein: ASSAEGETQY
J gene: TRBJ2-1; CDR3 length: 12; V gene: TRBV9; CDR3 protein: ASSVGQRSYEQF
J gene: TRBJ1-1; CDR3 length: 12; V gene: TRBV30; CDR3 protein: AWSVFRNAAEAF
J gene: TRBJ1-2; CDR3 length: 11; V gene: TRBV6-1; CDR3 protein: ASSETTDYGYT
J gene: TRBJ2-1; CDR3 length: 13; V gene: TRBV14; CDR3 protein: ASSQVGRAYDEQF
J gene: TRBJ1-6; CDR3 length: 11; V gene: TRBV29-1; CDR3 protein: SVGFASNSPLH
J gene: TRBJ2-2; CDR3 length: 14; V gene: TRBV7-6; CDR3 protein: ASSHAGQANTGELF
J gene: TRBJ1-1; CDR3 length: 14; V gene: TRBV6-1; CDR3 protein: ASSPPGQGSDTEAF
J gene: TRBJ2-1; CDR3 length: 12; V gene: TRBV9; CDR3 protein: ASSVTSEYNEQF
J gene: TRBJ1-1; CDR3 length: 13; V gene: TRBV12-3/TRBV12-4; CDR3 protein: ASSSQGRMNTEAF
J gene: TRBJ2-3; CDR3 length: 13; V gene: TRBV24-1; CDR3 protein: ATSEASGGTDTQY
J gene: TRBJ1-2; CDR3 length: 13; V gene: TRBV19; CDR3 protein: ASSIKTGASYGYT
J gene: TRBJ2-1; CDR3 length: 16; V gene: TRBV5-1; CDR3 protein: ASSLVPSGSLGYNEQF
J gene: TRBJ2-7; CDR3 length: 13; V gene: TRBV11-3; CDR3 protein: ASTTGDRGKNEQY
J gene: TRBJ1-2; CDR3 length: 11; V gene: TRBV24-1; CDR3 protein: ATSEPTGSGYT
J gene: TRBJ2-1; CDR3 length: 12; V gene: TRBV6-5; CDR3 protein: ASSYSATHNEQF
J gene: TRBJ2-3; CDR3 length: 13; V gene: TRBV6-2/TRBV6-3; CDR3 protein: ASSGLAGGPDTQY
J gene: TRBJ1-5; CDR3 length: 14; V gene: TRBV19; CDR3 protein: ASSHGQGRSNQPQH
J gene: TRBJ2-1; CDR3 length: 13; V gene: TRBV25-1; CDR3 protein: ASSDHGTPTRTQF
J gene: TRBJ1-2; CDR3 length: 12; V gene: TRBV19; CDR3 protein: ASSKRDRVMGYT
J gene: TRBJ2-1; CDR3 length: 13; V gene: TRBV20-1; CDR3 protein: SAAPAGGRYNEQF
J gene: TRBJ1-2; CDR3 length: 12; V gene: TRBV2; CDR3 protein: ASSGRGADYGYT
J gene: TRBJ1-2; CDR3 length: 10; V gene: TRBV2; CDR3 protein: ASSSTVIGYT
J gene: TRBJ1-1; CDR3 length: 6; V gene: TRBV7-9; CDR3 protein: ASSFPF
J gene: TRBJ2-5; CDR3 length: 14; V gene: TRBV7-6; CDR3 protein: ASSFGLAGEKETQY
J gene: TRBJ2-1; CDR3 length: 15; V gene: TRBV20-1; CDR3 protein: SARDELAGQYYNEQF
J gene: TRBJ1-6; CDR3 length: 11; V gene: TRBV7-9; CDR3 protein: ASSLPNNSPLH
J gene: TRBJ2-7; CDR3 length: 13; V gene: TRBV7-9; CDR3 protein: ASSLAGVSSYEQY
J gene: TRBJ1-1; CDR3 length: 13; V gene: TRBV19; CDR3 protein: ASSIMRGGNTEAF
J gene: TRBJ2-5; CDR3 length: 12; V gene: TRBV6-1; CDR3 protein: ASNVAGGRKTQY
J gene: TRBJ1-1; CDR3 length: 13; V gene: TRBV6-1; CDR3 protein: ASRGFGQGNTEAF